This T cell receptor beta chain was sequenced for a study of cytomegalovirus exposure and HLA in healthy donors. Study-wide points: Later analysis indicated greater clonal expansion among HLA-associated TCR beta chains than among equally common other chains. In a later analysis, TCR beta V- and J-gene trimming showed a link to a missense DCLRE1C variant. Presence/absence analysis assumed near-uniform sequencing depth across donors.

This clone was seen a single time. Its target is unknown. PCR employed 60 Vbeta and 13 Jbeta primers. Using immunoSEQ multiplex PCR, the repertoire was profiled, and TCRdb retains in-frame clones only, with some absent. Counted here are over 60,000 clones, about 75% occurring once; the ten biggest clones make up 12%. Trimming removed 9 bases at V and 6 bases at J, with 18 bases between. The CDR3 covers 14 residues. Germline-derived CDR1 and CDR2 are SEHNR and FQNEAQ (reference sequence). What was sequenced was PBMCs. This receptor was taken from a man aged 65-85 years in good health and CMV-seronegative. The chain employs TRBV7-9 and TRBJ2-1; perhaps TRBD2 as D (6 bases). CDR3 bases: TGTGCCAGTACTCCGGGGGACGGACTCAATGAGCAGTTCTTC. Encoded protein: CASTPGDGLNEQFF.